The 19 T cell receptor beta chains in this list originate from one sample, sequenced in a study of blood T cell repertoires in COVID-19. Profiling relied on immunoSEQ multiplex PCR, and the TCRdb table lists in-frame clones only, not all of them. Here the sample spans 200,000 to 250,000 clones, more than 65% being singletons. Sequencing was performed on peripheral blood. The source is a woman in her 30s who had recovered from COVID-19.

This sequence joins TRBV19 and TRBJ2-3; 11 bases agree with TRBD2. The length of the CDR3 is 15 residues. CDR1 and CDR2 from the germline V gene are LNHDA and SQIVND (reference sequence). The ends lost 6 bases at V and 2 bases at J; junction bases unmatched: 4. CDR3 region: CASSVSGRATDTQYF. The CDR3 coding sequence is TGTGCCAGTAGCGTTAGCGGGAGGGCCACAGATACGCAGTATTTT. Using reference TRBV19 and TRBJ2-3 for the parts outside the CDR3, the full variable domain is DGGITQSPKYLFRKEGQNVTLSCEQNLNHDAMYWYRQDPGQGLRLIYYSQIVNDFQKGDIAEGYSVSREKKESFPLTVTSAQKNPTAFYLCASSVSGRATDTQYFGPGTRLTVL.

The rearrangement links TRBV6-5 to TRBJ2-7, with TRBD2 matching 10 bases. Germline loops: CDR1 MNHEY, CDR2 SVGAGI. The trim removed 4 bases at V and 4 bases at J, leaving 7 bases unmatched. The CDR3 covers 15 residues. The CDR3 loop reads CASSSSGLADYEQYF. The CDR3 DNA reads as TGTGCCAGCAGTTCTTCCGGACTAGCGGATTACGAGCAGTACTTC.

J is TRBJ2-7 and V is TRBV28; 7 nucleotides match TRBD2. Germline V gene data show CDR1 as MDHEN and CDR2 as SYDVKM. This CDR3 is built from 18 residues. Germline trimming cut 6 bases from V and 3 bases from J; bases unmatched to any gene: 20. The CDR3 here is CASSPPPDQGLRFYEQYF. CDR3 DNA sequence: TGTGCCAGCAGCCCTCCGCCGGATCAGGGACTACGTTTCTACGAGCAGTACTTC.

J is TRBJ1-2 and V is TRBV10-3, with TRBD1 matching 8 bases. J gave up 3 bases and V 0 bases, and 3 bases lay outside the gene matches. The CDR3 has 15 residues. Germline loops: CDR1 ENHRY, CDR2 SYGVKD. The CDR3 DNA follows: TGTGCCATCAGTGAGTCGACAGGGGAATACTATGGCTACACCTTC. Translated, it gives CAISESTGEYYGYTF.

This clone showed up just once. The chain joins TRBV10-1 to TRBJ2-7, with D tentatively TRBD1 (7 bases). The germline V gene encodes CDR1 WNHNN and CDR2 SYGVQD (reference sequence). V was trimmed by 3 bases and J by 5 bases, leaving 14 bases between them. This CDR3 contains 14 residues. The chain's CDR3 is CASSEGGTVHEQYF. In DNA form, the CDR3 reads TGCGCCAGCAGTGAAGGCGGGACAGTCCACGAGCAGTACTTC.

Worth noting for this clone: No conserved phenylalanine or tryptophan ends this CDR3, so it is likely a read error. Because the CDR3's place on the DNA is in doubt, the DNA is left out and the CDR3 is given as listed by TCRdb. CDR3: CASREGSTRSEL. The chain combines TRBV6-5 with TRBJ2-7; TRBD2 reflects the table's D call only, with no check against the DNA. The CDR3 adds up to 12 amino acids, both ends counted. CDR1 and CDR2 (germline): MNHEY, SVGAGI.

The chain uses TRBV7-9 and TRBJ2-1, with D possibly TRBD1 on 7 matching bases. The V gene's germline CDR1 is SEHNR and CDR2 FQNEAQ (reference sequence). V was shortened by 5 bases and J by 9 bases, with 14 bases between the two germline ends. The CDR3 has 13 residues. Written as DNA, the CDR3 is TGTGCCAGCAGCCCACCAGGGGGAGGTGAGCAGTTCTTC. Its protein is CASSPPGGGEQFF.

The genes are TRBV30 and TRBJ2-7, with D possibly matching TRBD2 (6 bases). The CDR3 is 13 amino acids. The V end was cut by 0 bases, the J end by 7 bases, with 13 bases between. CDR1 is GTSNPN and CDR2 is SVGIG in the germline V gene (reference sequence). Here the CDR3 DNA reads TGTGCCTGGAGTGTCGGCAGGGCGGGGGAGCAGTACTTC. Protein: CAWSVGRAGEQYF.

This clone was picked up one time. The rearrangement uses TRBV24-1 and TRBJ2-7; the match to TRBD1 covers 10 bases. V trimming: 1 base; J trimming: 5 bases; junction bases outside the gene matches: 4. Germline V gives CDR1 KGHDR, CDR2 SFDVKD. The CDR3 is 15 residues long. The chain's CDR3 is CATSDFGTGDDEQYF. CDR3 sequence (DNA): TGTGCCACCAGTGATTTCGGGACAGGGGACGACGAGCAGTACTTC.

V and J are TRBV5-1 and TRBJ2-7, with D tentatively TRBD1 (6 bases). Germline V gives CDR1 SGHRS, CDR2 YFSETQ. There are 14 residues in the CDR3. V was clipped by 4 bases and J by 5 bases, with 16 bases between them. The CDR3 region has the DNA TGCGCCAGCAGCGAAGCCCAGGGGTTCGACGAGCAGTACTTC. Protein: CASSEAQGFDEQYF.

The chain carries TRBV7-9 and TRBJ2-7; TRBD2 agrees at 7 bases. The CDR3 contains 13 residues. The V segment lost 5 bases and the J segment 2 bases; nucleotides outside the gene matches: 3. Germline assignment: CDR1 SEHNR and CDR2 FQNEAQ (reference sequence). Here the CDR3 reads CASSRGGAYEQYF. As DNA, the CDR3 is TGTGCCAGCAGCCGGGGAGGGGCCTACGAGCAGTACTTC.

The CDR3 DNA reads as TGTGCCACCCAGGGTCCCTCTGGAAACACCATATATTTT. This translates into CATQGPSGNTIYF. The chain couples TRBV15 to TRBJ1-3, with D perhaps TRBD1 (5 bases). This CDR3 is built from 13 residues. The germline CDR1 and CDR2 sequences are LNHNV and YYDKDF (reference sequence). Trimming took off 8 bases at V and 0 bases at J, with 8 bases between the two ends.

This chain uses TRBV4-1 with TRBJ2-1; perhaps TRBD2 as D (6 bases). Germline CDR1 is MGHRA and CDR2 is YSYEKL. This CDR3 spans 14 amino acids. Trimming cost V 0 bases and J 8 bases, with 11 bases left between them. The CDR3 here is CASSQEGRLHEQFF. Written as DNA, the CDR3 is TGCGCCAGCAGCCAAGAGGGGAGGCTCCATGAGCAGTTCTTC.

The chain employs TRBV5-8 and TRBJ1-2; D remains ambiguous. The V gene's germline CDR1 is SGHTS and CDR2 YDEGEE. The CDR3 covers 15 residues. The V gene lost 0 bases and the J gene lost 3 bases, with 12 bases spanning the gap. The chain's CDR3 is CASSLASTYYYGYTF. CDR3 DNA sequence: TGTGCCAGCAGCTTGGCCTCGACATACTACTATGGCTACACCTTC.

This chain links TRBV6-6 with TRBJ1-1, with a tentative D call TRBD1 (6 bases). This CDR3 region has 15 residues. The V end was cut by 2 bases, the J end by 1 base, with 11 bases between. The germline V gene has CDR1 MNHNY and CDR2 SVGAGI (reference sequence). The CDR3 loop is CASSYGGAGNTEAFF. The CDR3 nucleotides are TGTGCCAGCAGTTACGGGGGGGCTGGGAACACTGAAGCTTTCTTT.

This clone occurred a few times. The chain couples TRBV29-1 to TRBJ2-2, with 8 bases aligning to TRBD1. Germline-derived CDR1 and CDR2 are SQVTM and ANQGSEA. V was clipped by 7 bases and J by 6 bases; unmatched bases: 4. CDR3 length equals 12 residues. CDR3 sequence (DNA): TGCAGCGGGACAGGGTGGGCCGGGGAGCTGTTTTTT. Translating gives CSGTGWAGELFF.

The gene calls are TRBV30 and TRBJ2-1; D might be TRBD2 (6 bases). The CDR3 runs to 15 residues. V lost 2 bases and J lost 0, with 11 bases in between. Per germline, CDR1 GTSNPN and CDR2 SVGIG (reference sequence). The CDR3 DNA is TGTGCCTGGAGTTCGGCGGGGAGCTCCTACAATGAGCAGTTCTTC. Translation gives CAWSSAGSSYNEQFF.

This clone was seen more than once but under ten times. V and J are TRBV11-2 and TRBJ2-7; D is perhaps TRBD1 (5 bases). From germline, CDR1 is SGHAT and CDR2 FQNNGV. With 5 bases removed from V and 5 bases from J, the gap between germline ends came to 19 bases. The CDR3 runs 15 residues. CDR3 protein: CASSRNRSPLDEQYF. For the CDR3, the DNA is TGTGCCAGCAGCAGGAACAGGTCCCCACTGGACGAGCAGTACTTC.

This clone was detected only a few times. The CDR3 bases are TGTGCCAGCAGCCCTTGGGCCCAGGGGATCTACGAGCAGTACTTC. It encodes CASSPWAQGIYEQYF. V and J are TRBV9 and TRBJ2-7; a possible D gene is TRBD1 (6 bases). Germline CDR1 and CDR2: SGDLS and YYNGEE. The CDR3 runs 15 residues. Trimming cost V 4 bases and J 3 bases, with 17 bases left between them.